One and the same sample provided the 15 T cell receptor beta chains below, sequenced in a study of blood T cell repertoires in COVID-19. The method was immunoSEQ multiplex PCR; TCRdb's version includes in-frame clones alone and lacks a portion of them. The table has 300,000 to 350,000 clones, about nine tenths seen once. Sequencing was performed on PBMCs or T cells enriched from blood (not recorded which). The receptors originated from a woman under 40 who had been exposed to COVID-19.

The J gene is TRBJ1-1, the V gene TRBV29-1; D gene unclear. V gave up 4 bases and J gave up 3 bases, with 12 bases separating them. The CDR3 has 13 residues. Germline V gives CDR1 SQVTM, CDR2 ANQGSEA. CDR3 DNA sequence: TGCAGCGTTGGAAGTGCGAGGGACACTGAAGCTTTCTTT. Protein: CSVGSARDTEAFF.

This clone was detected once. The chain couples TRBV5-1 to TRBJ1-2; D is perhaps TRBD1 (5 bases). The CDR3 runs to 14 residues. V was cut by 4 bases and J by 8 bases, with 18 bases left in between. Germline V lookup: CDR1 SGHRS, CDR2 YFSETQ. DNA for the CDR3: TGCGCCAGCAGCGACTGGGACTCCGGGATGGGCTACACCTTC. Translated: CASSDWDSGMGYTF.

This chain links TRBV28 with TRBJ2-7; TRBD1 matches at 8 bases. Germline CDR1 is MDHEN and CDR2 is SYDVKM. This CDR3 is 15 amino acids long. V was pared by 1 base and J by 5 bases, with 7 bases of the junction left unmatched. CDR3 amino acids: CASSLSQGAKDEQYF. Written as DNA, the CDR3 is TGTGCCAGCAGTTTATCGCAGGGGGCCAAGGACGAGCAGTACTTC.

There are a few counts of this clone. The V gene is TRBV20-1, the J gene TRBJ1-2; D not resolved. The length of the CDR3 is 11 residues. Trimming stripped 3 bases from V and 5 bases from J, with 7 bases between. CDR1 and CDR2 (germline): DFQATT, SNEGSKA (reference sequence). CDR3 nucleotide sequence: TGCAGTGCTAGTTCCTTGTATGGCTACACCTTC. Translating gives CSASSLYGYTF.

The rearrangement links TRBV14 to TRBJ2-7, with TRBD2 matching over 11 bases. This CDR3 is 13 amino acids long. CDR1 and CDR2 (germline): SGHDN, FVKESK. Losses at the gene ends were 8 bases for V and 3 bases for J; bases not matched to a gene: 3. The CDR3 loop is CASRGTSGYEQYF. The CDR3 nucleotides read TGTGCCAGCCGGGGGACTAGCGGCTACGAGCAGTACTTC.

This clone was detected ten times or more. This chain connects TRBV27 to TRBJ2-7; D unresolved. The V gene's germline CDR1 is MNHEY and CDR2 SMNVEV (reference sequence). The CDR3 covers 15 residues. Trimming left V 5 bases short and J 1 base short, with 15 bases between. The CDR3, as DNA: TGTGCCAGCAGTCCGAAATTACTGAATTCCTACGAGCAGTACTTC. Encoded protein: CASSPKLLNSYEQYF.

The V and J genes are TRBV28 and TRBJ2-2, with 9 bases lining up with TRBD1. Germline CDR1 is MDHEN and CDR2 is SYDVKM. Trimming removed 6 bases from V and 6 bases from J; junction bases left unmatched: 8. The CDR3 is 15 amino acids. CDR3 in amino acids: CASSQGQGVAGELFF. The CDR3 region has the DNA TGTGCCAGCAGCCAGGGACAGGGAGTGGCCGGGGAGCTGTTTTTT. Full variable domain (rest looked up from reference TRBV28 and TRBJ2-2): DVKVTQSSRYLVKRTGEKVFLECVQDMDHENMFWYRQDPGLGLRLIYFSYDVKMKEKGDIPEGYSVSREKKERFSLILESASTNQTSMYLCASSQGQGVAGELFFGEGSRLTVL.

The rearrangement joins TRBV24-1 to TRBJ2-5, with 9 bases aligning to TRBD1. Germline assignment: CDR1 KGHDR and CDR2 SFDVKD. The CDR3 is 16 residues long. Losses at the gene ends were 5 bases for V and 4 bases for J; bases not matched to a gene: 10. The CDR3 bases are TGTGCCACCAGTGGGTATCCCGGGACAGGGAGAGAGACCCAGTACTTC. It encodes CATSGYPGTGRETQYF.

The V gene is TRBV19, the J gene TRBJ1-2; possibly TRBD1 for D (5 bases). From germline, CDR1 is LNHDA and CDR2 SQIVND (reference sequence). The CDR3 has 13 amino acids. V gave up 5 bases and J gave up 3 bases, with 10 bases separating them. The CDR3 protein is CASSSQGYYGYTF. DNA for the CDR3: TGTGCCAGTAGTTCCCAGGGTTACTATGGCTACACCTTC.

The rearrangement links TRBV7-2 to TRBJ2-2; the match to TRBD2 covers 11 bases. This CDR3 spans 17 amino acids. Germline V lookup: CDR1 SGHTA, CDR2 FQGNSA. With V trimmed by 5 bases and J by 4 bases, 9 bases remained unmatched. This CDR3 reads CASSPTRGLAVTGELFF. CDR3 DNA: TGTGCCAGCAGCCCCACCAGGGGACTAGCGGTCACCGGGGAGCTGTTTTTT.

Here the CDR3 DNA reads TGCGCCAGCAGTCACCCCAACCGGGACAGCCCCACAGATACGCAGTATTTT. Translating gives CASSHPNRDSPTDTQYF. The rearrangement joins TRBV23-1 to TRBJ2-3, with TRBD1 identical over 7 bases. TRBV23-1 is placed among ORFs of uncertain function. This CDR3 is 17 amino acids long. The V and J ends lost 3 bases and 2 bases, in that order; junction bases with no gene match: 11.

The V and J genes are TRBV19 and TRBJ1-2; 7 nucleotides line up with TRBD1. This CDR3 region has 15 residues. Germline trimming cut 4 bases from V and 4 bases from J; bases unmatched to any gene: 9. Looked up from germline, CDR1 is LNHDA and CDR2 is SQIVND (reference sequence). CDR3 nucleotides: TGTGCCAGTAGTACCCAGAAGACAGGGACCTATGGCTACACCTTC. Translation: CASSTQKTGTYGYTF.

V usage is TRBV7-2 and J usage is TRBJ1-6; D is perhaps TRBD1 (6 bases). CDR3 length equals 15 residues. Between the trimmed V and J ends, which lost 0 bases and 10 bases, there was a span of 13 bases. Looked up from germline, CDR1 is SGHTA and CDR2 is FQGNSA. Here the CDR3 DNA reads TGTGCCAGCAGCTTAGCATCCAGGGGCCAATCACCCCTCCACTTT. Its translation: CASSLASRGQSPLHF.

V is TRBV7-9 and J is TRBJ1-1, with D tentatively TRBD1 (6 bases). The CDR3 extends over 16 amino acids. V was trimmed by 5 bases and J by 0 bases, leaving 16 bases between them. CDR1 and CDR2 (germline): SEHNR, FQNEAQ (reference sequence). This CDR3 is CASSPSGEGVNTEAFF. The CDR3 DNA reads TGTGCCAGCAGCCCGTCCGGGGAGGGGGTGAACACTGAAGCTTTCTTT.

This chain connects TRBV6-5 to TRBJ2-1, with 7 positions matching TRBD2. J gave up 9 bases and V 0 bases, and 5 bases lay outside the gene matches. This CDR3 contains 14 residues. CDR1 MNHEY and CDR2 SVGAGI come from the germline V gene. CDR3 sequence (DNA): TGTGCCAGCAGTTACTCCGGACCGGGGGGTGAGCAGTTCTTC. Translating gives CASSYSGPGGEQFF.